The next 7 T cell receptor beta chains were all read from a single sample in a study of T cell responses to AZD1222 COVID-19 vaccine. The assay was immunoSEQ multiplex PCR, and TCRdb's table has in-frame clones only and misses some. Here the sample spans roughly 90,000 clones, about 86% being singletons. The sequencing here drew on peripheral blood, taken on day 0 of AZD1222 vaccination. The receptor set was obtained from an adult in good health.

The chain links TRBV9 to TRBJ2-2; no definite D call. The ends were cut back, 3 bases at V and 1 base at J, with 13 bases in the middle. The CDR3 length is 16 residues. Germline values: CDR1 SGDLS, CDR2 YYNGEE. CDR3 coding DNA: TGTGCCAGCAGCGGTTACAGAAGACTGAACACCGGGGAGCTGTTTTTT. Translated, it gives CASSGYRRLNTGELFF.

This rearrangement joins TRBV30 to TRBJ1-5; 7 nucleotides align to TRBD1. After removal of 2 bases from V and 7 bases from J, the junction contained 11 bases not matched to a gene. This CDR3 is built from 15 residues. CDR1 and CDR2 from the germline V gene are GTSNPN and SVGIG (reference sequence). The CDR3 spells CAWSWRQGGGQPQHF. The CDR3 DNA sequence: TGTGCCTGGAGTTGGAGACAGGGAGGTGGACAGCCCCAGCATTTT. Drawing the rest from reference TRBV30 and TRBJ1-5, the complete variable domain is SQTIHQWPATLVQPVGSPLSLECTVEGTSNPNLYWYRQAAGRGLQLLFYSVGIGQISSEVPQNLSASRPQDRQFILSSKKLLLSDSGFYLCAWSWRQGGGQPQHFGDGTRLSIL.

The V gene is TRBV18, the J gene TRBJ2-5; tentatively, D is TRBD1 (6 bases). Germline CDR1 KGHSH, CDR2 LQKENI. Trimming removed 2 bases from V and 1 base from J, with 17 bases in between. This CDR3 is built from 17 residues. The CDR3 region has the DNA TGTGCCAGCTCACCATTTGTGACAGGTAAAGGCCAAGAGACCCAGTACTTC. Translated, it gives CASSPFVTGKGQETQYF.

The chain recombines TRBV11-2 with TRBJ1-5; the D gene is possibly TRBD1 (6 bases). The germline V gene encodes CDR1 SGHAT and CDR2 FQNNGV. The V end was cut by 5 bases, the J end by 0 bases, with 11 bases between. CDR3 length: 15 amino acids. This CDR3 is CASSMGGYSNQPQHF. The CDR3 DNA follows: TGTGCCAGCAGCATGGGGGGCTATAGCAATCAGCCCCAGCATTTT.

V gene TRBV6-5 combines with J gene TRBJ2-5; D is unresolved. The CDR3 is 13 amino acids. V shed 4 bases and J shed 4 bases, with 10 bases lying between them. CDR1 and CDR2 (germline): MNHEY, SVGAGI. This CDR3 is CASSFNPRETQYF. The CDR3 nucleotides are TGTGCCAGCAGTTTCAACCCCCGAGAGACCCAGTACTTC.

The chain links TRBV11-3 to TRBJ2-7; D is uncertain. V dropped 3 bases and J dropped 3 bases, with 12 bases sitting between them. The CDR3 length is 14 residues. Germline V gene sequence: CDR1 SGHNT, CDR2 YENEEA. CDR3 amino acids: CASSFQEGNYEQYF. The CDR3 DNA follows: TGTGCCAGCAGCTTCCAGGAAGGGAACTACGAGCAGTACTTC.

V usage is TRBV29-1 and J usage is TRBJ2-7; weak D call: TRBD1 (6 bases). Per germline, CDR1 SQVTM and CDR2 ANQGSEA. The CDR3 length is 14 residues. Trimming took off 0 bases at V and 6 bases at J, with 15 bases between the two ends. CDR3 sequence (DNA): TGCAGCGTTGAAGATCAGGGGCAGGGGCCCGAGCAGTACTTC. It yields the protein CSVEDQGQGPEQYF.